This TCR beta chain was observed in a study of spatial heterogeneity in lung cancer. Study information: Among detected sequences, beta-chain ones consistently exceeded alpha-chain ones in number. Findings of the study overall: The appearance of ubiquitous expanded tumor TCRs in blood was greater at resection than follow-up.

TCR cDNA molecules were tagged individually, and each one carried a unique molecular identifier. TCRdb reprocessed the 5' RACE reads with MiXCR, giving one entry per CDR3 protein. The sample shows around 75,000 distinct CDR3 sequences, approximately 12% of them seen only once. As concerns this clonotype: Its matching antigen is unknown.

This CDR3 region has 12 residues. Deletions cut 1 base from V and 11 bases from J, with 10 bases between. Looked up from germline, CDR1 is SEHNR and CDR2 is FQNEAQ (reference sequence). As to time point: sample taken at primary tumor resection. Whole RNA, which was extracted from tumor, nontumor lung tissue or frozen PBMC, was sequenced without any cell sorting. The approximately 79 donors had untreated early-stage non-small cell lung cancer. Specimen: PBMCs, collected at surgery. The TCR originated in a male donor with early-stage non-small cell lung cancer. The chain combines TRBV7-9 with TRBJ2-3; no definite D call. The CDR3 here is CASSLDELEQYF. Written as DNA, the CDR3 is TGTGCCAGCAGCTTAGATGAGCTGGAGCAGTATTTT. The entire variable domain, with the rest obtained from reference TRBV7-9 and TRBJ2-3, is as follows: DTGVSQNPRHKITKRGQNVTFRCDPISEHNRLYWYRQTLGQGPEFLTYFQNEAQLEKSRLLSDRFSAERPKGSFSTLEIQRTEQGDSAMYLCASSLDELEQYFGPGTRLTVL.